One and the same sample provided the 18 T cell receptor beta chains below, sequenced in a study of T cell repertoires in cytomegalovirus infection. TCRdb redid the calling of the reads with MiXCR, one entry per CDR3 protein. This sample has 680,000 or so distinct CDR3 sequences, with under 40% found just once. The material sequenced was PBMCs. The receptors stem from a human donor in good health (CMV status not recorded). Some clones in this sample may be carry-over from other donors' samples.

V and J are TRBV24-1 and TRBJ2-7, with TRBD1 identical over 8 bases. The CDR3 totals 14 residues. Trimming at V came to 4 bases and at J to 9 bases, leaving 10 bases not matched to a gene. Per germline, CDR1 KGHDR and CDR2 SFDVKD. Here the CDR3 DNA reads TGTGCCACCAGTGAGACCGGGACAGGAGAAAGGCAGTACTTC. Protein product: CATSETGTGERQYF.

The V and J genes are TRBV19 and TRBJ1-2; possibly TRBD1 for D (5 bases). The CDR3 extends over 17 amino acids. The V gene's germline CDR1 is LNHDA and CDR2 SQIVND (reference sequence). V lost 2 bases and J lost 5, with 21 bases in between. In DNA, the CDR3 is TGTGCCAGTAGTATATTTCGGTCGGCGGGGCTGGGGTATGGCTACACCTTC. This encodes CASSIFRSAGLGYGYTF.

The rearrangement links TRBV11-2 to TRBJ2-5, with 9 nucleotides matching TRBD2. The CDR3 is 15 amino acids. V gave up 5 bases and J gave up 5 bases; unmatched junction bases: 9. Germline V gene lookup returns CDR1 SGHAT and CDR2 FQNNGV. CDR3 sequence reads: CASSILLAGLETQYF. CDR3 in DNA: TGTGCCAGCAGCATCCTTCTAGCGGGGCTGGAGACCCAGTACTTC.

The CDR3 nucleotides read TGCGCCAGCAGCCAGAGGGACCTAGCGGGGGGTTCCTACGAGCAGTACTTC. Encoded protein: CASSQRDLAGGSYEQYF. The chain has TRBV4-3 and TRBJ2-7; 11 bases map to TRBD2. Germline-derived CDR1 and CDR2 are LGHNA and YSLEER. With 3 bases clipped from V and 1 base from J, the junction kept 8 bases outside the gene matches. CDR3 length: 17 amino acids.

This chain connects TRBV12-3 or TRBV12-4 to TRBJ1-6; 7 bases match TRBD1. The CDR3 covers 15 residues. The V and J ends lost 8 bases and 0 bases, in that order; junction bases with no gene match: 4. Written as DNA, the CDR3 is TGTGCCAGCGTGACAGGGAGCTCCTATAATTCACCCCTCCACTTT. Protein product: CASVTGSSYNSPLHF.

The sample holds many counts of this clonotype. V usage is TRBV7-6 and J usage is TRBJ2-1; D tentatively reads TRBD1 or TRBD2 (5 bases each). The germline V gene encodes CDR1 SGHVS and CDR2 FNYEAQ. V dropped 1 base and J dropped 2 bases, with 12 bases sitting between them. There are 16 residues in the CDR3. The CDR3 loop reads CASSLVGTYTYNEQFF. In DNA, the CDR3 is TGTGCCAGCAGCTTAGTTGGGACGTATACCTACAATGAGCAGTTCTTC.

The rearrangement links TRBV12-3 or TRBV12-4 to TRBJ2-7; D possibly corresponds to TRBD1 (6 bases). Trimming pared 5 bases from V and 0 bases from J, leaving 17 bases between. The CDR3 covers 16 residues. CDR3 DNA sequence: TGTGCCAGCAGTCTGTCTGGGGGCGCCTACTCCTACGAGCAGTACTTC. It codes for CASSLSGGAYSYEQYF.

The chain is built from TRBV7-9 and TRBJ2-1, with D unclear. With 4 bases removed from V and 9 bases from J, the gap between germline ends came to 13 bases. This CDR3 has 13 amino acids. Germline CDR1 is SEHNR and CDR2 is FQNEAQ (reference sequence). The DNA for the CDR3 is TGTGCCAGCAGCTCACCGTCGATGAGTGAGCAGTTCTTC. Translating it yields CASSSPSMSEQFF.

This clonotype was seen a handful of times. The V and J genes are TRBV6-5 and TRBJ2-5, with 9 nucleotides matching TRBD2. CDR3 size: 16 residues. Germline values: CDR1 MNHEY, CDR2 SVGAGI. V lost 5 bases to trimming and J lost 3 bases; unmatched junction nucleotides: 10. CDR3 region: CASSPPGSGRKETQYF. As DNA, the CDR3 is TGTGCCAGCAGTCCACCGGGTAGCGGGAGAAAAGAGACCCAGTACTTC.

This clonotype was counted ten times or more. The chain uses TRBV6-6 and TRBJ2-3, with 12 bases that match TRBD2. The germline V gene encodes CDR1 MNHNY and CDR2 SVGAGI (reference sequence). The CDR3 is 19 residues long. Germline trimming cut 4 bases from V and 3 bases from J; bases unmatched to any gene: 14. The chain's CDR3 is CASSSGPPRLAGETDTQYF. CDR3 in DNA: TGTGCCAGCAGTTCGGGCCCACCAAGACTAGCGGGAGAGACAGATACGCAGTATTTT.

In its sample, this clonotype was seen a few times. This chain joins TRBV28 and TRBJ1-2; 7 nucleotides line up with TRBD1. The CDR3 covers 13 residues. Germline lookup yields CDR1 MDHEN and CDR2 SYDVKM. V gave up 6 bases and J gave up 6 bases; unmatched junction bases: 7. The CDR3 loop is CASRKGGRDGYTF. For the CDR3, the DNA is TGTGCCAGCAGGAAAGGGGGCCGGGATGGCTACACCTTC.

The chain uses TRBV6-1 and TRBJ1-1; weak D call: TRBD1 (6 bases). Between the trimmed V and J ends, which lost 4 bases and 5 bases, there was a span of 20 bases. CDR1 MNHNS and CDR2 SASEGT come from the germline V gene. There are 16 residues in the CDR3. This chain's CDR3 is CASSGRRTAAGTEAFF. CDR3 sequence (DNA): TGTGCCAGCAGTGGCCGAAGGACAGCGGCGGGTACTGAAGCTTTCTTT.

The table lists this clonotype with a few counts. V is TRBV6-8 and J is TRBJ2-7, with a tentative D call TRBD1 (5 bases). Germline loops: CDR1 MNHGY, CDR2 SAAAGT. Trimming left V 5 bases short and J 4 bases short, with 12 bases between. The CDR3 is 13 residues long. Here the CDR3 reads CASSGVGVYEQYF. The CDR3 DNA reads TGTGCCAGCAGTGGGGTAGGGGTTTACGAGCAGTACTTC.

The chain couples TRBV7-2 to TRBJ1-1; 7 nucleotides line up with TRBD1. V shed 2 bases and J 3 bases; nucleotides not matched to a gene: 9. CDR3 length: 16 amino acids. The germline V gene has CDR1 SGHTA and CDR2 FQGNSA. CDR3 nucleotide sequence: TGTGCCAGCAGCTTATGGTCGGCAGGGGGATACACTGAAGCTTTCTTT. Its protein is CASSLWSAGGYTEAFF.

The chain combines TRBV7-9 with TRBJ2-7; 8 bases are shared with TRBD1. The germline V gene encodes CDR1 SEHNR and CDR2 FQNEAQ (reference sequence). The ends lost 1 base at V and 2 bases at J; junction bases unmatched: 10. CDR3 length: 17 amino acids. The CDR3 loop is CASSLVGGQGQTYEQYF. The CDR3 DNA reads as TGTGCCAGCAGCTTAGTAGGTGGACAGGGCCAAACCTACGAGCAGTACTTC.

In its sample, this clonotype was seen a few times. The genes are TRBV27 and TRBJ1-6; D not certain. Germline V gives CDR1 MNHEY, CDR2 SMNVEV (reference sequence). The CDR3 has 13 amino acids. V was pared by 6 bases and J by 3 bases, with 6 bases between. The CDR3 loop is CASRQVYNSPLHF. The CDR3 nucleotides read TGTGCCAGCAGGCAGGTCTATAATTCACCCCTCCACTTT.

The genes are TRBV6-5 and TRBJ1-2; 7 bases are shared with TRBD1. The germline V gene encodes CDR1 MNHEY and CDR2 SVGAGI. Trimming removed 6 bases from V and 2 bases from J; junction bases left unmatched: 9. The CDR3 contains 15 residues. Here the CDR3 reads CASRDPRGDNYGYTF. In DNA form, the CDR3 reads TGTGCCAGCAGGGACCCCAGGGGGGACAACTATGGCTACACCTTC.

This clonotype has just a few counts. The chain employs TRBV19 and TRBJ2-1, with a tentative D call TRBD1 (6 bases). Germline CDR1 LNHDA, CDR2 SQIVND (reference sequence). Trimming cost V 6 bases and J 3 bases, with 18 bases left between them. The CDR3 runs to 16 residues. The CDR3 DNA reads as TGTGCCAGTAGCTTAGTCACGGGGACACACTACAATGAGCAGTTCTTC. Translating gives CASSLVTGTHYNEQFF.